One sample yielded the 22 T cell receptor beta chains listed below, sequenced in a study of regulatory T cells in long-lasting Graves disease. Time point of the sample: newly diagnosed GD, antithyroid drugs for less than 3 months. PBMC-extracted RNA yielded the TCR library. Arm-PCR of CDR3 regions and iRepertoire HTBI primers were used to build TCR beta libraries. From the multiplex PCR reads, TCRdb called clonotypes with MiXCR, one entry per CDR3 protein. This sample has about 400,000 distinct CDR3 sequences, with 15% to 20% found just once. These sequences were also reported in another study, on T cells in Graves' hyperthyroidism and ophthalmopathy.

Here the sequenced sample was peripheral blood mononuclear cells (PBMCs), taken at new diagnosis, from a patient treated with antithyroid drugs. All receptors derive from a woman between 18 and 29 years old with Graves disease.

The gene calls are TRBV6-1 and TRBJ2-1; 7 nucleotides align to TRBD1. This CDR3 is built from 15 residues. Germline CDR1 is MNHNS and CDR2 is SASEGT. The V gene end was trimmed by 6 bases and the J gene end by 4 bases; junction bases not matched to a gene: 9. The CDR3 DNA is TGTGCCAGCAGCAGACAGGGACCCTTTTACAATGAGCAGTTCTTC. Protein product: CASSRQGPFYNEQFF.

This clonotype was seen repeatedly, ten times or more. This chain links TRBV5-5 with TRBJ2-3; 9 bases line up with TRBD2. Trimming at V came to 4 bases and at J to 1 base, leaving 4 bases not matched to a gene. CDR1 is SGHKS, CDR2 YYEKEE, per germline (reference sequence). There are 15 residues in the CDR3. CDR3: CASSPSGERTDTQYF. The CDR3 nucleotides are TGTGCCAGCAGCCCTAGCGGGGAGCGCACAGATACGCAGTATTTT.

The table lists this clonotype with many counts. The chain recombines TRBV11-2 with TRBJ2-1, with 15 bases matching TRBD2. There are 19 residues in the CDR3. The germline V gene encodes CDR1 SGHAT and CDR2 FQNNGV. The V and J ends lost 7 bases and 0 bases, in that order; junction bases with no gene match: 10. The CDR3: CASTFGLAGGPSSYNEQFF. The CDR3, as DNA: TGTGCCAGCACTTTCGGACTAGCGGGAGGGCCGTCCTCCTACAATGAGCAGTTCTTC.

Concerning this clonotype: With a much larger clone just one base away, this may be a read error. V is TRBV24-1 and J is TRBJ2-1; 9 bases fit TRBD1. Matching the DNA end better, TRBJ2-5 makes the J call doubtful. This CDR3 spans 15 amino acids. Germline CDR1 reads KGHDR; CDR2 reads SFDVKD. CDR3 in amino acids: CATSEPGQGLRTQYF. CDR3 sequence (DNA): TGTGCCACCAGTGAGCCGGGACAGGGTTTGAGGACCCAGTACTTC.

This clonotype was detected only a few times. This sequence joins TRBV20-1 and TRBJ2-3, with D possibly matching TRBD1 (6 bases). CDR3 length equals 15 residues. Germline V gene data show CDR1 as DFQATT and CDR2 as SNEGSKA (reference sequence). The ends were cut back, 3 bases at V and 2 bases at J, with 15 bases in the middle. The CDR3 coding sequence is TGCAGTGCTAGTCTGGGTCAGGGGCACACAGATACGCAGTATTTT. Its translation is CSASLGQGHTDTQYF.

In this sample, this clonotype turned up many times. V and J are TRBV7-6 and TRBJ2-3; tentative D call: TRBD2 (6 bases). The CDR3 loop spans 14 amino acids. Trimming pared 1 base from V and 4 bases from J, leaving 9 bases between. Germline CDR1 is SGHVS and CDR2 is FNYEAQ. The DNA for the CDR3 is TGTGCCAGCAGCTTAGGGGCGGGATCAGATACGCAGTATTTT. Translated: CASSLGAGSDTQYF.

This clonotype was recorded at least ten times. The chain is built from TRBV11-2 and TRBJ2-1, with 9 bases fitting TRBD2. This CDR3 region has 14 residues. Germline-derived CDR1 and CDR2 are SGHAT and FQNNGV. The V gene end was trimmed by 4 bases and the J gene end by 6 bases; junction bases not matched to a gene: 4. CDR3 region: CASSSQRGVNEQFF. CDR3 sequence (DNA): TGTGCCAGCAGCTCCCAGCGGGGGGTCAATGAGCAGTTCTTC.

This clonotype has ten or more counts. V gene TRBV5-1 combines with J gene TRBJ2-1; D is tentatively TRBD1 or TRBD2 (6 bases each). This CDR3 region has 14 residues. The germline V gene has CDR1 SGHRS and CDR2 YFSETQ. V was shortened by 4 bases and J by 12 bases, with 20 bases between the two germline ends. CDR3 sequence: CASSTSGVGHPQFF. The CDR3, as DNA: TGCGCCAGCAGCACATCGGGGGTGGGACACCCGCAGTTCTTC.

This clonotype has just a few counts. The V and J genes are TRBV6-5 and TRBJ1-5; 9 bases fit TRBD1. V lost 0 bases, J lost 4 bases, and 1 base stayed unmatched. Germline-derived CDR1 and CDR2 are MNHEY and SVGAGI. This CDR3 is built from 15 residues. The CDR3 spells CASSYSGQGNQPQHF. The CDR3 DNA reads TGTGCCAGCAGTTACTCCGGACAGGGGAATCAGCCCCAGCATTTT.

This clonotype was counted at least ten times. This rearrangement joins TRBV5-1 to TRBJ1-1; D is ambiguous. From germline, CDR1 is SGHRS and CDR2 YFSETQ. V dropped 4 bases and J dropped 1 base, with 11 bases sitting between them. The CDR3 length is 14 residues. The CDR3 is CASSPGMSNTEAFF. CDR3 coding DNA: TGCGCCAGCAGCCCTGGAATGTCGAACACTGAAGCTTTCTTT.

The chain carries TRBV12-3 or TRBV12-4 and TRBJ2-2; maybe TRBD1 (6 bases). The CDR3 totals 15 residues. The V and J ends lost 5 bases and 4 bases respectively, with 14 bases between them. The CDR3 reads CASSKSRGFTGELFF. CDR3 bases: TGTGCCAGCAGTAAGTCCAGGGGATTCACCGGGGAGCTGTTTTTT.

The chain carries TRBV7-3 and TRBJ1-4; maybe TRBD1 (6 bases). The length of the CDR3 is 15 residues. V lost 3 bases and J 0 bases, leaving 8 bases between the germline ends. Germline V gene data show CDR1 as SGHTA and CDR2 as FQGTGA. The CDR3 DNA reads TGTGCCAGCAGCTTCCGGACAGCAACTAATGAAAAACTGTTTTTT. Translated: CASSFRTATNEKLFF. The variable domain in full, completed from reference TRBV7-3 and TRBJ1-4, reads GAGVSQTPSNKVTEKGKYVELRCDPISGHTALYWYRQSLGQGPEFLIYFQGTGAADDSGLPNDRFFAVRPEGSVSTLKIQRTERGDSAVYLCASSFRTATNEKLFFGSGTQLSVL.

There are many counts of this clonotype. This chain joins TRBV6-2 or TRBV6-3 and TRBJ2-7; D is unresolved. CDR3 size: 15 residues. Germline CDR1 and CDR2: MNHEY and SVGEGT. V lost 5 bases and J 5 bases, leaving 19 bases between the germline ends. CDR3 region: CASSHPGGVRHEQYF. The CDR3, as DNA: TGTGCCAGCAGTCACCCGGGTGGGGTTCGACACGAGCAGTACTTC.

The V and J genes are TRBV7-9 and TRBJ2-7, with 10 bases matching TRBD1. The CDR3 sequence is 14 residues long. Germline CDR1 SEHNR, CDR2 FQNEAQ (reference sequence). V lost 5 bases, J lost 4 bases, and 5 bases stayed unmatched. The CDR3 loop reads CASSLDRGMYEQYF. The CDR3 nucleotides read TGTGCCAGCAGCCTGGACAGGGGGATGTACGAGCAGTACTTC.

Comments on this clonotype: A read error may produce the germline difference seen at one junction end. J is TRBJ2-7 and V is TRBV3-1; tentative D call: TRBD1 (6 bases). This CDR3 region has 19 residues. CDR1 is LGHDT and CDR2 is YNNKEL in the germline V gene (reference sequence). The CDR3 loop reads CASSQAPGVGRGSSYDQYF. The CDR3 DNA reads TGTGCCAGTAGCCAAGCGCCTGGGGTCGGAAGGGGGAGCTCCTACGATCAGTACTTC.

This clonotype occurred a few times. The CDR3: CSARDTGALSYEQYF. The CDR3 nucleotides read TGCAGTGCTAGAGATACGGGGGCCCTCTCCTACGAGCAGTACTTC. The chain employs TRBV20-1 and TRBJ2-7, with D perhaps assigned TRBD1 or TRBD2 (6 bases each). The CDR3 has 15 residues. CDR1 and CDR2 from the germline V gene are DFQATT and SNEGSKA (reference sequence). Deletions cut 0 bases from V and 0 bases from J, with 12 bases between.

This clonotype was seen a few times. This sequence joins TRBV24-1 and TRBJ2-7; D assignment may be TRBD1 or TRBD2 (5 bases each). In germline, CDR1 is KGHDR, CDR2 SFDVKD. V lost 12 bases to trimming and J lost 9 bases, with 23 bases between them. CDR3 size: 13 residues. DNA for the CDR3: TGTGCCGCCCGAGGGGTAGCGACTTCTCGGCAGTACTTC. Translating gives CAARGVATSRQYF.

At least ten counts were recorded for this clonotype. The rearrangement joins TRBV18 to TRBJ2-3, with D hard to call. V was trimmed by 2 bases and J by 0 bases, leaving 9 bases between them. CDR1 is KGHSH, CDR2 LQKENI, per germline. The CDR3 spans 15 residues. The CDR3 DNA reads as TGTGCCAGCTCACCAGGGCTGGGTAGCACAGATACGCAGTATTTT. Its protein product is CASSPGLGSTDTQYF.

This clonotype showed up many times. V usage is TRBV5-1 and J usage is TRBJ2-3; D may be TRBD1 (6 bases). V was shortened by 1 base and J by 2 bases, with 11 bases between the two germline ends. The CDR3 totals 15 residues. Germline V gene sequence: CDR1 SGHRS, CDR2 YFSETQ. CDR3 region: CASSLIRGATDTQYF. CDR3 in DNA: TGCGCCAGCAGCTTGATCAGGGGAGCCACAGATACGCAGTATTTT.

This clonotype has only a few counts. V gene TRBV19 combines with J gene TRBJ2-3; D is uncertain. Looked up from germline, CDR1 is LNHDA and CDR2 is SQIVND (reference sequence). The CDR3 is 16 amino acids. The V gene lost 6 bases and the J gene lost 0 bases, with 16 bases spanning the gap. The CDR3 bases are TGTGCCAGTAGCCGCCGGGTGGCGCTTAGCACAGATACGCAGTATTTT. The encoded protein is CASSRRVALSTDTQYF.

This clonotype was seen many times. This chain joins TRBV6-1 and TRBJ1-1; 9 nucleotides match TRBD1. V trimming: 8 bases; J trimming: 5 bases; junction bases outside the gene matches: 9. Germline V gene data show CDR1 as MNHNS and CDR2 as SASEGT. This CDR3 has 14 residues. The CDR3 reads CASGRQGTGTEAFF. The DNA for the CDR3 is TGTGCCAGCGGAAGACAGGGGACAGGGACTGAAGCTTTCTTT.

This clonotype was recorded at least ten times. This sequence joins TRBV13 and TRBJ2-5; D unresolved. The CDR3 sequence is 14 residues long. V was clipped by 7 bases and J by 0 bases, with 12 bases between them. Germline V CDR1 and CDR2: PRHDT, FYEKMQ (reference sequence). The CDR3: CASTVRQYQETQYF. Here the CDR3 DNA reads TGTGCCAGCACCGTGAGGCAGTACCAAGAGACCCAGTACTTC.